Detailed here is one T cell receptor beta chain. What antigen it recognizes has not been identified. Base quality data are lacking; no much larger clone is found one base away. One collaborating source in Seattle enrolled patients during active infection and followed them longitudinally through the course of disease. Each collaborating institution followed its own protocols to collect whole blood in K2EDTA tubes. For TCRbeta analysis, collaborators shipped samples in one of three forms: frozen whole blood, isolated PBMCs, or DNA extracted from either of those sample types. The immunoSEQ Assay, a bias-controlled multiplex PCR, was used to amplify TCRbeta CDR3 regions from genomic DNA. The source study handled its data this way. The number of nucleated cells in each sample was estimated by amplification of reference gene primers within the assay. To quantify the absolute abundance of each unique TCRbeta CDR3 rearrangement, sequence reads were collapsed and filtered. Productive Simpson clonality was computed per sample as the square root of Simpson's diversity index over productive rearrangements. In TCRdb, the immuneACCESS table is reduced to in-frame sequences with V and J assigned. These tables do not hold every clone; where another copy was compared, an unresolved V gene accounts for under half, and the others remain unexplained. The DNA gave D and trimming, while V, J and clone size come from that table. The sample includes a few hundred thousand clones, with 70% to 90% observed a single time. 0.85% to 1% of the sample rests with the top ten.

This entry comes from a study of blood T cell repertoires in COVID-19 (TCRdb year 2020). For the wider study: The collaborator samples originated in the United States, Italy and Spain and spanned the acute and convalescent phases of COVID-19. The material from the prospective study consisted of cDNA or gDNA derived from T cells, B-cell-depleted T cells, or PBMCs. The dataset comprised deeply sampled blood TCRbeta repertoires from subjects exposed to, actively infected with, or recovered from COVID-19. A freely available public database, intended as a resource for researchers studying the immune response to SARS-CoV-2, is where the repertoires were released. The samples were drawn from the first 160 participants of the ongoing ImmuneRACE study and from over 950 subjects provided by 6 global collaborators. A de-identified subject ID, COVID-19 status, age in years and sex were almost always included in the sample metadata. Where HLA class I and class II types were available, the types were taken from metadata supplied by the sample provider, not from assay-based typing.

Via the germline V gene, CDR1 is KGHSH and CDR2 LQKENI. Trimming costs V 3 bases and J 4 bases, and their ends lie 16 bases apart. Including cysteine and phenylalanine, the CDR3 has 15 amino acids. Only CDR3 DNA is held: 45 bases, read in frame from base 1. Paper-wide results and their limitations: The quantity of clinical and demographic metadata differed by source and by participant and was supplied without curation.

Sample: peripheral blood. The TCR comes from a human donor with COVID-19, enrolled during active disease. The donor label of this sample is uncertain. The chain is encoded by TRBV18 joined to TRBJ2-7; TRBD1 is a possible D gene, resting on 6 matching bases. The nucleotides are TGTGCCAGCTCACCGAACCGGGACACTCAGTACGAGCAGTACTTC. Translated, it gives CASSPNRDTQYEQYF.